These 21 T cell receptor beta chains were all obtained from the same sample, sequenced in a study of T-cell reconstitution after alpha-beta-depleted transplantation in children. Unique molecular identifiers were incorporated during preparation of the TCRbeta library. TCRdb analysed the PCR reads with MiXCR anew, one entry per CDR3 protein. Among approximately 70,000 distinct CDR3 sequences, over 4.5% were seen once, and the ten largest hold 18%. Sequenced material: PBMCs, mostly from graft donor cells, taken 180 days after TCRalphabeta/CD19-depleted stem cell transplant. The source of these receptors is a boy under three years old who had a stem cell transplant for acute myeloid leukemia, so the T cells may come from the graft donor.

This clonotype was found many times. J is TRBJ2-1 and V is TRBV7-6, with a tentative D call TRBD2 (6 bases). This CDR3 comprises 14 residues. The germline V and J ends were trimmed by 0 bases and 5 bases, with 8 bases remaining between them. Germline-derived CDR1 and CDR2 are SGHVS and FNYEAQ. CDR3 protein: CASSLADYHNEQFF. The CDR3 DNA is TGTGCCAGCAGCTTAGCGGACTACCACAATGAGCAGTTCTTC.

This clonotype came up many times. The rearrangement joins TRBV3-1 to TRBJ2-3; D assignment may be TRBD1 or TRBD2 (5 bases each). Trimming took off 4 bases at V and 6 bases at J, with 14 bases between the two ends. The germline V gene has CDR1 LGHDT and CDR2 YNNKEL (reference sequence). The CDR3 runs to 14 residues. This chain's CDR3 is CASSPWGSKDTQYF. DNA for the CDR3: TGTGCCAGCAGCCCCTGGGGGTCCAAGGATACGCAGTATTTT.

This clonotype was detected a few times. J is TRBJ2-5 and V is TRBV2, with 10 bases that match TRBD2. This CDR3 is 15 amino acids long. V dropped 6 bases and J dropped 3; count of bases not matched to a gene: 7. Germline V gene sequence: CDR1 SNHLY, CDR2 FYNNEI. CDR3 bases: TGTGCCAGCAGCGCCCACGGGACTAGCGAAGAGACCCAGTACTTC. Amino acid sequence: CASSAHGTSEETQYF.

This clonotype was detected many times. The V and J genes are TRBV19 and TRBJ1-1, with a tentative D call TRBD1 (5 bases). Per the germline V gene, CDR1 is LNHDA and CDR2 is SQIVND (reference sequence). V lost 1 base, J lost 10 bases, and 16 bases lay in between. The CDR3 totals 14 residues. The CDR3 sequence is CASSIGRQGGTAFF. CDR3 DNA: TGTGCCAGTAGTATAGGGCGGCAGGGCGGGACAGCTTTCTTT.

This clonotype was observed many times. The J gene is TRBJ2-1, the V gene TRBV5-5; TRBD1 aligns across 10 bases. Germline CDR1 reads SGHKS; CDR2 reads YYEKEE (reference sequence). The V segment lost 5 bases and the J segment 9 bases; nucleotides outside the gene matches: 11. The CDR3 spans 15 residues. The CDR3 nucleotides read TGTGCCAGCAGGTTTCCGGGGACAGGGGCAAGTGAGCAGTTCTTC. It is translated as CASRFPGTGASEQFF.

This clonotype was detected ten times or more. This chain connects TRBV7-2 to TRBJ2-5; D remains unclear. The CDR3 totals 13 residues. V was trimmed by 2 bases and J by 4 bases, leaving 8 bases between them. Germline lookup yields CDR1 SGHTA and CDR2 FQGNSA. DNA for the CDR3: TGTGCCAGCAGCTTACGGGCGTCAGAGACCCAGTACTTC. Protein: CASSLRASETQYF.

The sample holds many counts of this clonotype. The rearrangement links TRBV11-1 to TRBJ1-3; unclear D gene. The CDR3 length is 18 residues. Trimming shortened V by 1 base and J by 1 base, and 17 bases separated the two germline ends. Germline V gene data show CDR1 as SGHAT and CDR2 as FQDESV (reference sequence). The CDR3 region has the DNA TGTGCCAGCAGCTTAGTGGTCACCCTACTTTCTTCTGGAAACACCATATATTTT. Translating it yields CASSLVVTLLSSGNTIYF.

Many counts were recorded for this clonotype. The chain joins TRBV14 to TRBJ1-1; no clear D. The CDR3 length is 11 residues. The ends were cut back, 0 bases at V and 10 bases at J, with 6 bases in the middle. Germline values: CDR1 SGHDN, CDR2 FVKESK. CDR3 loop: CASSQERRAFF. The CDR3 nucleotides read TGTGCCAGCAGCCAAGAAAGACGAGCTTTCTTT. Looking up the rest from reference TRBV14 and TRBJ1-1 gives the full variable domain: EAGVTQFPSHSVIEKGQTVTLRCDPISGHDNLYWYRRVMGKEIKFLLHFVKESKQDESGMPNNRFLAERTGGTYSTLKVQPAELEDSGVYFCASSQERRAFFGQGTRLTVV.

This clonotype was seen at least ten times. CDR3 DNA: TGTGCCAGCAGTCCCTGGACTACCGGGGAGCTGTTTTTT. Encoded protein: CASSPWTTGELFF. The V call is TRBV28, the J call TRBJ2-2, with a possible D match to TRBD2 (5 bases). This CDR3 region has 13 residues. V shed 5 bases and J shed 5 bases, with 9 bases lying between them. CDR1 MDHEN and CDR2 SYDVKM come from the germline V gene.

This clonotype was detected many times. The genes are TRBV20-1 and TRBJ2-2; unclear D gene. The CDR3 has 14 amino acids. The germline V gene encodes CDR1 DFQATT and CDR2 SNEGSKA (reference sequence). Trimming pared 5 bases from V and 4 bases from J, leaving 14 bases between. The CDR3 is CSADSAWVTGELFF. The CDR3 DNA is TGCAGTGCTGATTCCGCTTGGGTCACCGGGGAGCTGTTTTTT.

The chain joins TRBV5-5 to TRBJ2-3, with a tentative D call TRBD1 (5 bases). The CDR3 covers 14 residues. The germline CDR1 and CDR2 sequences are SGHKS and YYEKEE (reference sequence). Trimming took off 3 bases at V and 3 bases at J, with 11 bases between the two ends. In nucleotides, the CDR3 is TGTGCCAGCAGCTCAAGGGGCTATACAGATACGCAGTATTTT. It is translated as CASSSRGYTDTQYF.

The sample holds many counts of this clonotype. The rearrangement links TRBV4-2 to TRBJ1-2, with TRBD1 identical over 10 bases. The length of the CDR3 is 15 residues. V was clipped by 1 base and J by 6 bases; unmatched bases: 5. CDR1 and CDR2 (germline): LGHNA, YNFKEQ. CDR3 residues: CASSQATGGLNGYTF. CDR3 in DNA: TGTGCCAGCAGCCAAGCGACAGGGGGCCTTAATGGCTACACCTTC.

This clonotype was counted many times. This chain links TRBV5-1 with TRBJ2-1; D unresolved. The CDR3 runs to 13 residues. Looked up from germline, CDR1 is SGHRS and CDR2 is YFSETQ. V was clipped by 1 base and J by 9 bases, with 11 bases between them. The CDR3 spells CASSLPGLGEQFF. CDR3 nucleotides: TGCGCCAGCAGCTTGCCTGGCCTGGGTGAGCAGTTCTTC.

This clonotype was observed at least ten times. J is TRBJ2-7 and V is TRBV4-3, with 7 bases fitting TRBD1. The V and J ends lost 2 bases and 8 bases, in that order; junction bases with no gene match: 12. The CDR3 loop spans 15 amino acids. Germline V gene lookup returns CDR1 LGHNA and CDR2 YSLEER. CDR3 in DNA: TGCGCCAGCAGCCAACCCACCCCCCGGGACAGCCAGCAGTACTTC. Residues: CASSQPTPRDSQQYF.

This clonotype was seen repeatedly, ten times or more. The chain links TRBV27 to TRBJ2-3; D possibly corresponds to TRBD1 (5 bases). In germline, CDR1 is MNHEY, CDR2 SMNVEV (reference sequence). The V gene lost 1 base and the J gene lost 1 base, with 18 bases spanning the gap. CDR3 length: 18 residues. In DNA, the CDR3 is TGTGCCAGCAGTTTATACCCCAGGGATGTGACGGGCACAGATACGCAGTATTTT. Its translation: CASSLYPRDVTGTDTQYF.

There are many counts of this clonotype. The chain combines TRBV12-3 or TRBV12-4 with TRBJ1-1; no definite D call. V lost 11 bases and J lost 2, with 18 bases in between. The CDR3 is 14 amino acids. The CDR3 reads CAGSRVPGNTEAFF. In nucleotides, the CDR3 is TGTGCCGGGTCTCGGGTTCCGGGTAACACTGAAGCTTTCTTT.

This clonotype has a count of ten or more. The chain combines TRBV29-1 with TRBJ2-3, with 7 bases aligning to TRBD2. Germline lookup yields CDR1 SQVTM and CDR2 ANQGSEA. CDR3 size: 13 residues. The J segment lost 5 bases and the V segment lost 4 bases, leaving 6 bases of the junction unmatched. DNA of the CDR3: TGCAGCGTTGGGGCGGGGGTAGGAGATACGCAGTATTTT. Its translation: CSVGAGVGDTQYF.

This clonotype was observed many times. The rearrangement uses TRBV9 and TRBJ2-7; 9 bases are a match to TRBD1. V gave up 3 bases and J gave up 7 bases; unmatched junction bases: 5. This CDR3 is 13 amino acids long. CDR1 SGDLS and CDR2 YYNGEE come from the germline V gene. As DNA, the CDR3 is TGTGCCAGCAGCGAAGGGACAGGGATTGAGCAGTACTTC. It is translated as CASSEGTGIEQYF. The whole variable domain, filled in from reference TRBV9 and TRBJ2-7, reads DSGVTQTPKHLITATGQRVTLRCSPRSGDLSVYWYQQSLDQGLQFLIQYYNGEERAKGNILERFSAQQFPDLHSELNLSSLELGDSALYFCASSEGTGIEQYFGPGTRLTVT.

This clonotype was found a few times. The chain carries TRBV20-1 and TRBJ2-7, with TRBD2 as a possible D gene (6 bases). The germline V gene has CDR1 DFQATT and CDR2 SNEGSKA (reference sequence). The V end lost 5 bases, the J end lost 0 bases, and 11 bases lay between the germline ends. This CDR3 is built from 13 residues. In nucleotides, the CDR3 is TGCAGTGCTTCCGGGACTCGCTCCTACGAGCAGTACTTC. Its translation is CSASGTRSYEQYF.

This clonotype was seen at least ten times. The rearrangement joins TRBV4-3 to TRBJ2-1; D remains ambiguous. This CDR3 has 14 amino acids. V gave up 0 bases and J gave up 5 bases, with 8 bases separating them. Germline V gene data show CDR1 as LGHNA and CDR2 as YSLEER. Here the CDR3 DNA reads TGCGCCAGCAGCCAAGATGAGAGACACAATGAGCAGTTCTTC. As protein: CASSQDERHNEQFF.

V is TRBV6-1 and J is TRBJ2-3; D perhaps matches TRBD1 (6 bases). Deletions cut 2 bases from V and 4 bases from J, with 10 bases between. Looked up from germline, CDR1 is MNHNS and CDR2 is SASEGT. The CDR3 contains 14 residues. CDR3 coding DNA: TGTGCCAGCAGTGAATTGGGGACATCAGATACGCAGTATTTT. Translated: CASSELGTSDTQYF.